This T cell receptor (beta chain) comes out of a study of T cells in women clearing cervical HPV infection. Clones were sequenced by immunoSEQ multiplex PCR, and TCRdb holds only the in-frame ones, with some missing. In total, the table holds about 39,000 clones. The CDR3 has 17 amino acids. The V end was cut by 4 bases, the J end by 6 bases, with 22 bases between. A note on this clone: The read stops 3 residues short of the end of the CDR3; the missing end is completed from the germline J gene.

The source is a woman aged 18-70 years with a cervical HPV16 infection that either progressed to CIN3+ or cleared (not recorded which). Input material: blood buffy coat. The chain uses TRBV12-3 or TRBV12-4 and TRBJ2-1; a possible D gene is TRBD2 (6 bases). Partial CDR3 DNA: TGTGCCAGCAGTTCCCCGACTAGTCTGGTCCCAAGCAATGAG. Its translation is CASSSPTSLVPSNE. The whole CDR3 region reads CASSSPTSLVPSNEQFF.